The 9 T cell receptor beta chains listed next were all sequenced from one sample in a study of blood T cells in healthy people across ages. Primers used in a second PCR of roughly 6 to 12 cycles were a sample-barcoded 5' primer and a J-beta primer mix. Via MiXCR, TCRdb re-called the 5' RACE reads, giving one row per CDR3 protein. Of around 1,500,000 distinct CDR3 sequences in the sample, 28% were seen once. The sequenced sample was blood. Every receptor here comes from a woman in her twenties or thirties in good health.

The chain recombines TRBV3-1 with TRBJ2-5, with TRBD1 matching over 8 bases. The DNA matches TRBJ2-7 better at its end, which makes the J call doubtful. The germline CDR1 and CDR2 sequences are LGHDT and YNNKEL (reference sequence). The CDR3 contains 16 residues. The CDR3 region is CASSQVGRGPSYEQYF. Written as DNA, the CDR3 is TGTGCCAGCAGCCAAGTGGGCAGGGGGCCCAGCTACGAGCAGTACTTC.

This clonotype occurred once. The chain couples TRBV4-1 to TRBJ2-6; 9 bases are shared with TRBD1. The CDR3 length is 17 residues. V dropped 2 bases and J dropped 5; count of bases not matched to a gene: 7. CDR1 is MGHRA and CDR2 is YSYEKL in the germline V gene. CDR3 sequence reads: CASSQTDRGSRANVLTF. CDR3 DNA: TGCGCCAGCAGCCAAACCGACAGGGGGAGTCGGGCCAACGTCCTGACTTTC.

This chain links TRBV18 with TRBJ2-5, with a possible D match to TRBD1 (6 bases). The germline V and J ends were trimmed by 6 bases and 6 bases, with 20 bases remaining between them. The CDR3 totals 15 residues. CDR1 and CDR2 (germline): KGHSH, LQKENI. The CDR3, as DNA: TGTGCCAGCTCCACCACCGGGACAAAAGGAAAGACCCAGTACTTC. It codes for CASSTTGTKGKTQYF.

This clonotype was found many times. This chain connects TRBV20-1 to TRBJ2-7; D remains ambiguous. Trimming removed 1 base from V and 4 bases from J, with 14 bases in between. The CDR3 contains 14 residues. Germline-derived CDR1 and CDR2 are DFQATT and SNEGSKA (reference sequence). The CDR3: CSARGRLDGYEQYF. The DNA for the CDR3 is TGCAGTGCTAGAGGGAGACTTGACGGGTACGAGCAGTACTTC.

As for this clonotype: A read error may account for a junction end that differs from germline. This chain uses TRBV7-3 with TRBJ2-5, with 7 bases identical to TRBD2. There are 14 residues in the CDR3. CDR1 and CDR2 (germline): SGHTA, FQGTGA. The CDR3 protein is CACSRSGGGETQYF. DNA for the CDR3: TGTGCCTGCAGCCGGTCGGGAGGAGGGGAGACCCAGTACTTC.

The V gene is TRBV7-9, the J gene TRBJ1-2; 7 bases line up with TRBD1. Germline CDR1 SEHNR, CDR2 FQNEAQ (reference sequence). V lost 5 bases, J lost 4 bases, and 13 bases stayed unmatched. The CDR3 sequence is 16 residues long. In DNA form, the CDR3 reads TGTGCCAGCAGCCCCCAGACAGGGACCGAACTCTATGGCTACACCTTC. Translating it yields CASSPQTGTELYGYTF.

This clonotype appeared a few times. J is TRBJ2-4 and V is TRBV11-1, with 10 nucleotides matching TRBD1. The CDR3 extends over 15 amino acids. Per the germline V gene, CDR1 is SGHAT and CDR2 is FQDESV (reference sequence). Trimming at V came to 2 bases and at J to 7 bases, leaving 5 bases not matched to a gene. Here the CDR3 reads CASSLRQGAVNIQYF. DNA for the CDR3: TGTGCCAGCAGCTTAAGACAGGGGGCAGTCAACATTCAGTACTTC.

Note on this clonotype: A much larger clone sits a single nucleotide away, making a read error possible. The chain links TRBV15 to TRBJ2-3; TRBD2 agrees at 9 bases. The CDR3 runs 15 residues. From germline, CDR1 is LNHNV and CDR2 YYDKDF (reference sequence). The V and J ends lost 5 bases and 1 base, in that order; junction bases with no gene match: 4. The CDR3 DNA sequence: TGTGCCACCAGCGCGGGACTAGCTGGCACAGATACGCAGTATTTT. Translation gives CATSAGLAGTDTQYF.

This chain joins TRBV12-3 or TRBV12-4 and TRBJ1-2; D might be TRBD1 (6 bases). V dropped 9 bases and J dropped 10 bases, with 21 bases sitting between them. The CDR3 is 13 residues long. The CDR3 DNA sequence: TGTGCCAGTTCCCCGAAGAGGACAGTCGACTACACCTTC. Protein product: CASSPKRTVDYTF.